The present TCR beta chain was sequenced within a study of shared clonotypes between healthy human individuals. CDR1 is MNHNS and CDR2 is SASEGT in the germline V gene. The CDR3 runs to 14 residues. V dropped 5 bases and J dropped 0 bases, with 10 bases sitting between them. Method: immunoSEQ multiplex PCR; TCRdb's copy keeps in-frame clones and lacks some. The table shows roughly 1.4 million clones, with less than 99% occurring only once. The chain uses TRBV6-1 and TRBJ1-1; D not certain. This sequence was found in a man aged 30 to 39 in good health. The sample was naive CD4+ T cells sorted from blood. Subset reported: CD45RA+ positively selected. The CDR3 region has the DNA TGTGCCAGCAGTAATACCTACATGAACACTGAAGCTTTCTTT. Protein sequence: CASSNTYMNTEAFF.